The present entry profiles one TCR beta chain with its context. Sequence at one end of the junction differs from germline and may be a read error. The data were obtained in a study of Tregs in tolerant kidney transplant recipients. CDR3 size: 14 residues. The germline gives CDR1 SGHRS, CDR2 YFSETQ. Repertoires were generated with immunoSEQ multiplex PCR, while TCRdb's copy carries only in-frame clones and drops some. The sample holds roughly 120,000 clones, 92% seen once. V usage is TRBV5-1 and J usage is TRBJ1-2, with D perhaps matching TRBD1 (6 bases). The source of this sequence is a human donor in good health. The sequencing input was CD4+ T cells from blood. DNA for the CDR3: TGCGCCAGCAGCTTGAGGGCCCTGCAGGGGCACGTCGTCTTC. This codes for CASSLRALQGHVVF. The full variable domain, its missing parts supplied by reference TRBV5-1 and TRBJ1-2, is KAGVTQTPRYLIKTRGQQVTLSCSPISGHRSVSWYQQTPGQGLQFLFEYFSETQRNKGNFPGRFSGRQFSNSRSEMNVSTLELGDSALYLCASSLRALQGHVVFGSGTRLTVV.